This T cell receptor beta chain was sequenced in a study of T-cell reconstitution after alpha-beta-depleted transplantation in children listed by TCRdb under 2016. For the study in its entirety: T-cell immune reconstitution after TCRalphabeta/CD19-depleted allogeneic hematopoietic cell transplantation in children was quantitatively tracked in the study by means of TCR repertoire profiling.

Comment on this clonotype: This receptor's antigen is unknown. No much larger clone is present one base from it, and per-base qualities are unavailable.

Counted from cysteine to phenylalanine, this CDR3 has 17 amino acids. Only the CDR3 part of the read is kept: 51 bases, read in frame from the first base. CDR1 KGHSH and CDR2 LQKENI are derived from the germline V gene. Trimming removed 3 bases from V and 0 bases from J, leaving 15 bases between the germline ends. Libraries were constructed by PCR. For sequencing, an Illumina HiSeq 2500 was employed. Molecular barcoding was employed in the preparation of TCR libraries, with unique molecular identifiers being used to normalize TCRbeta repertoire quantification. In-frame beta chains were kept once TCRdb had trimmed the public reads at Q25 with fastp and called clones with MiXCR. Merged by CDR3 protein, the rows form single entries marked with the most common genes and DNA. The sample has some 500,000 distinct CDR3 sequences on record, around a third of them singletons. More than 2% of the sample goes to the ten largest clones.

The V and J segments used are TRBV18 and TRBJ2-1; the D gene is possibly TRBD2, with 6 bases matching. The sequences come from PBMCs from the stem cell graft donor, collected from the stem cell graft. The TCR comes from a human donor who donated a stem cell graft to a child with aplastic anemia. CDR3 sequence: CASSPLRSGPSYNEQFF. At the DNA level, the sequence is TGTGCCAGCTCACCTCTTCGAAGCGGGCCCTCCTACAATGAGCAGTTCTTC.